This T cell receptor (beta chain) comes out of a study of blood T cells in healthy people across ages. Study-wide points: Older individuals had lower TCR beta diversity per million T cells (the decline was roughly linear).

Trimming pared 5 bases from V and 3 bases from J, leaving 7 bases between. This CDR3 is built from 13 residues. Per germline, CDR1 MNHEY and CDR2 SVGEGT. In regard to this clonotype: Its antigen is unknown.

A J-beta primer mix and a sample-barcoded 5' primer were used in a second PCR of about 6 to 12 cycles. TCRdb redid the calling of the 5' RACE reads with MiXCR, one entry per CDR3 protein. The sample carries around 1,900,000 distinct CDR3 sequences, roughly two fifths recorded once. Donors ranged from about 6 to 90 years old and were healthy Caucasians in Russia. The authors isolated at least 7 million PBMCs per sample. The amount of total RNA extracted per sample was at least 5 micrograms. Sequenced: blood. V gene TRBV6-2 or TRBV6-3 combines with J gene TRBJ2-2; D uncertain. This receptor was taken from a human donor in good health. CDR3 nucleotides: TGTGCCAGCAGTGTTGAGTACACCGGGGAGCTGTTTTTT. This encodes CASSVEYTGELFF.